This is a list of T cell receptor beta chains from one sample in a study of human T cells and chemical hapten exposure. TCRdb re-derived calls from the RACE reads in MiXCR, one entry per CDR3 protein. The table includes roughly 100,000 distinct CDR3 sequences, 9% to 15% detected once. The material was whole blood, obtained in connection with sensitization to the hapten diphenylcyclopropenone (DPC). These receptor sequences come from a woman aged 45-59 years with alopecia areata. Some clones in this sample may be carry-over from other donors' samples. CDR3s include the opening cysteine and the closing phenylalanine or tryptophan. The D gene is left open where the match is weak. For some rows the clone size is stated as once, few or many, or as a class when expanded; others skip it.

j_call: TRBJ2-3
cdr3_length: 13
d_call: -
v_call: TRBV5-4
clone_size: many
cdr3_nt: TGTGCCAGCAGCTTCGGTCGAGGGGATACGCAGTATTTT
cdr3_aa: CASSFGRGDTQYF

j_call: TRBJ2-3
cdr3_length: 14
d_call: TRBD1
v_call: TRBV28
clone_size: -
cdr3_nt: TGTGCCAGCAACCGGGACAGGGGAAAAGTTACGCAGTATTTT
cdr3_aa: CASNRDRGKVTQYF

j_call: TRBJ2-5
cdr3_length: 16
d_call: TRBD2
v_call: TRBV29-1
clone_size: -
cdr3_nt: TGCAGCGTTGAACGAGGTAGCGGGGGGTCCCAAGAGACCCAGTACTTC
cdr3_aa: CSVERGSGGSQETQYF

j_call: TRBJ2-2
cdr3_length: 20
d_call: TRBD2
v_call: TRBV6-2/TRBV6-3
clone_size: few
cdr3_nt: TGTGCCAGCAGTTACTCGATAGCTCCTAGCGGGGGGGCGAACACCGGGGAGCTGTTTTTT
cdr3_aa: CASSYSIAPSGGANTGELFF

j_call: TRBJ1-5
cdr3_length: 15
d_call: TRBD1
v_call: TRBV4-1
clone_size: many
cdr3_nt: TGCGCCAGCAGCCCAGGACAGGGCGGTATCCAGCCCCAGCATTTT
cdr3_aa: CASSPGQGGIQPQHF

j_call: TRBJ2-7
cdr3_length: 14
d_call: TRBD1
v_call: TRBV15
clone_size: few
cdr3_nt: TGTGCCACCAGCAGAGGGACAGGACCCTACGAGCAGTACTTC
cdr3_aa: CATSRGTGPYEQYF

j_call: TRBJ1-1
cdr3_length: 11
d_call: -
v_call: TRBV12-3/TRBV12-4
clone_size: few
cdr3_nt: TGTGCCAGCCTCTTTGGGACTGAAGCTTTCTTT
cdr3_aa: CASLFGTEAFF

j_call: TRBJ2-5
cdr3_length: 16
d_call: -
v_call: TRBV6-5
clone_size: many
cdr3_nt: TGTGCCAGCAGTTACCTGAGCGAGGCTTGGCAAGAGACCCAGTACTTC
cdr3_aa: CASSYLSEAWQETQYF

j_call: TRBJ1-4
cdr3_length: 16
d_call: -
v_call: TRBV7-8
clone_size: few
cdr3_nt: TGTGCCAGCAGCTTGAGTTATGCCCCAACTAATGAAAAACTGTTTTTT
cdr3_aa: CASSLSYAPTNEKLFF

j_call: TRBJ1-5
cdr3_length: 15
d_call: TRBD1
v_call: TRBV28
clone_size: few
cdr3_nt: TGTGCCAGCAGTCGAGGGGACAGGGAAGTTAAGCCCCAGCATTTT
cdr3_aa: CASSRGDREVKPQHF

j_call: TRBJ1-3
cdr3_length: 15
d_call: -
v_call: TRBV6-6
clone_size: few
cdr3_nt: TGTGCCAGCACCCCTGACGGAAGCTCTGGAAACACCATATATTTT
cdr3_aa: CASTPDGSSGNTIYF

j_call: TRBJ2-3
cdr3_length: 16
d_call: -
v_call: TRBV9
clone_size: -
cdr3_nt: TGTGCCAGCAGCGTAGCTCCGGGGCCTAGCACAGATACGCAGTATTTT
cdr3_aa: CASSVAPGPSTDTQYF

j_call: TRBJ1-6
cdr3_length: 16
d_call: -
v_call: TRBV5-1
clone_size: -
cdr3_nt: TGCGCCAGCAGAGCGGACAGTAGCTCCTATAATTCACCCCTCCACTTT
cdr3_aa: CASRADSSSYNSPLHF

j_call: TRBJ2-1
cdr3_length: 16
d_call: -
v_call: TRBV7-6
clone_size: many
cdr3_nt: TGTGCCAGCAGCTTAACTCCTGACTTAACCTACAATGAGCAGTTCTTC
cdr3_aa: CASSLTPDLTYNEQFF

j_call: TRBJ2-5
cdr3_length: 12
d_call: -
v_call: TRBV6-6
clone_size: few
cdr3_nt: TGTGCCAGCAGTTACCCGAAGGAGACCCAGTACTTC
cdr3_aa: CASSYPKETQYF

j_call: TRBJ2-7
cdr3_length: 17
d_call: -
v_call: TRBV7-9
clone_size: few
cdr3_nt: TGTGCCAGCAGCTTAATGAGACAGGGTTTTAGCGGGGACGAGCAGTACTTC
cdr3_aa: CASSLMRQGFSGDEQYF

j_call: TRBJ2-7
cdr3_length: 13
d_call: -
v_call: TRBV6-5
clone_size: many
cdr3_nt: TGTGCCAGCAGTTCAGGGTACGGCCGCGGGCAGTACTTC
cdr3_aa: CASSSGYGRGQYF

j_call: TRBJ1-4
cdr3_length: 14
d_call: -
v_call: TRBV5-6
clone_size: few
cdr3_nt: TGTGCCAGCAGCTTGGCCGACGGGTATGAAAAACTGTTTTTT
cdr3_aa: CASSLADGYEKLFF